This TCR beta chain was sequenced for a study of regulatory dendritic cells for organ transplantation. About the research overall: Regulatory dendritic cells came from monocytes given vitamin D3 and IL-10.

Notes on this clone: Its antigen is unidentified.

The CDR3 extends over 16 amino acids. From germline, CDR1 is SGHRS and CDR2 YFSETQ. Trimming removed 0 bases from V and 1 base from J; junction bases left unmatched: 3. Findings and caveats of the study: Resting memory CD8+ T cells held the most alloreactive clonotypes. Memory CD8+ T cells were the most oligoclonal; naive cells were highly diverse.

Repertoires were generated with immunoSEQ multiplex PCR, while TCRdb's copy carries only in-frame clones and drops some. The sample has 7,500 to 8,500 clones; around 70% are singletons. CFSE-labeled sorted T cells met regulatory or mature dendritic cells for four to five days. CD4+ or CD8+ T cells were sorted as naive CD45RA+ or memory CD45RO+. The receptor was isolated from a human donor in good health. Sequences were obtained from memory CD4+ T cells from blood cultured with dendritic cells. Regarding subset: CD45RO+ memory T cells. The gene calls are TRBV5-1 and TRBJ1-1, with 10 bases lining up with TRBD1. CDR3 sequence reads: CASSLGTGGTNTEAFF. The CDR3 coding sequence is TGCGCCAGCAGCTTGGGGACAGGGGGGACGAACACTGAAGCTTTCTTT.